The clone carrying this T cell receptor (beta chain) showed up many times. Its antigen remains unknown. TCRdb analysed the RACE reads with MiXCR anew, one entry per CDR3 protein. This table holds about 120,000 distinct CDR3 sequences, roughly an eighth found once. This entry is derived from a study of human T cells and chemical hapten exposure. Across the study: DPC at 0.01% went onto the upper back in patch tests, read at 6 days. Overall study findings and caveats: Counts of expanded TCRs (at PT1) showed a positive correlation with patch test score.

Time point indicated: patch test 1, 2 weeks after DPC sensitization. Regarding treatment: therapeutic diphenylcyclopropenone sensitization with weekly scalp DPC. Sequencing used whole blood, obtained in connection with sensitization to the hapten diphenylcyclopropenone (DPC). This TCR derives from a man younger than 30 with alopecia areata. Some clones in this sample may be carry-over from other donors' samples.

The CDR3 sequence: CASSLEGGTDTQYF. Written as DNA, the CDR3 is TGTGCCAGCAGCTTAGAAGGAGGCACAGATACGCAGTATTTT. This chain links TRBV7-9 with TRBJ2-3, with D unclear. The V end was cut by 1 base, the J end by 1 base, with 6 bases between. This CDR3 region has 14 residues. Germline V CDR1 and CDR2: SEHNR, FQNEAQ (reference sequence). The full variable domain, in which reference TRBV7-9 and TRBJ2-3 provide the parts outside the CDR3, is DTGVSQNPRHKITKRGQNVTFRCDPISEHNRLYWYRQTLGQGPEFLTYFQNEAQLEKSRLLSDRFSAERPKGSFSTLEIQRTEQGDSAMYLCASSLEGGTDTQYFGPGTRLTVL.